The clone carrying this TCR beta chain was recorded only once. The data stem from a study of cytomegalovirus exposure and HLA in healthy donors. The PCR contained 60 Vbeta and 13 Jbeta primers. Method: immunoSEQ multiplex PCR; TCRdb's copy keeps in-frame clones and lacks some. The sample records some 120,000 clones, about 80% being singletons. The CDR3 extends over 14 amino acids. V shed 5 bases and J shed 3 bases, with 10 bases lying between them. CDR1 and CDR2 from the germline V gene are KGHSH and LQKENI. This rearrangement joins TRBV18 to TRBJ2-2, with D maybe TRBD1 (5 bases). The sequencing sample was made of PBMCs. This receptor was obtained from a young woman in good health and CMV-seropositive. CDR3 coding DNA: TGTGCCAGCTCAGAGCAGACAGACACCGGGGAGCTGTTTTTT. It encodes CASSEQTDTGELFF.